The rows below give T cell receptor beta chains drawn from one sample of a study of cytomegalovirus exposure and HLA in healthy donors. Data came from immunoSEQ multiplex PCR; TCRdb stores just in-frame clones and leaves some out. Counted here are around 150,000 clones, about four fifths occurring once; the ten biggest clones make up 7% to 9%. What was sequenced was PBMCs. Receptors originate from a male donor in good health and CMV-seropositive. Each CDR3 is given with its conserved first and last residue. Each record gives: D gene, V gene, clone size, J gene, CDR3 DNA, CDR3 protein. The D gene is left open where the match is weak. The size field is filled for only some rows; it gives once, few, many or a size class.

D: TRBD2
V: TRBV15
size: .
J: TRBJ2-3
DNA: TGTGCCACCAGCAGAGATCCCCCTAGCGGGAGCCAAGATACGCAGTATTTT
CDR3: CATSRDPPSGSQDTQYF

D: TRBD1
V: TRBV16
size: .
J: TRBJ1-4
DNA: TGTGCCAGCAGCCTCCCGGACAGGGTTGAAAAACTGTTTTTT
CDR3: CASSLPDRVEKLFF

D: .
V: TRBV10-3
size: .
J: TRBJ2-7
DNA: TGTGCCACAACTCGAGAACTCTCCTACGAGCAGTACTTC
CDR3: CATTRELSYEQYF

D: TRBD2
V: TRBV5-4
size: .
J: TRBJ2-5
DNA: TGTGCCAGCAGTTCCGGACTAGATAGGGAGACCCAGTACTTC
CDR3: CASSSGLDRETQYF

D: .
V: TRBV18
size: .
J: TRBJ2-2
DNA: TGTGCCAGCTCACCACCGAGCGCCGGGGAGCTGTTTTTT
CDR3: CASSPPSAGELFF

D: .
V: TRBV15
size: once
J: TRBJ2-7
DNA: TGTGCCACCAGCAGAGGGACAGCCAGCTCCTACGAGCAGTACTTC
CDR3: CATSRGTASSYEQYF

D: TRBD2
V: TRBV10-3
size: .
J: TRBJ2-7
DNA: TGTGCCATCAGGGATTGGACTAGCTCCTACGAGCAGTACTTC
CDR3: CAIRDWTSSYEQYF

D: TRBD1
V: TRBV27
size: .
J: TRBJ1-1
DNA: TGTGCCAGCAGGCCCCTCTCGGCGGACAGGGGAATTGAGGCTGAAGCTTTCTTT
CDR3: CASRPLSADRGIEAEAFF

D: TRBD2
V: TRBV14
size: .
J: TRBJ2-7
DNA: TGTGCCAGCAGCCAAGAACTAGCGGGAGTAGGCGAGCAGTACTTC
CDR3: CASSQELAGVGEQYF

D: .
V: TRBV6-6
size: .
J: TRBJ1-4
DNA: TGTGCCAGCAGGGCGACAGCTGATAATGAAAAACTGTTTTTT
CDR3: CASRATADNEKLFF

D: .
V: TRBV7-2
size: .
J: TRBJ2-7
DNA: TGTGCCAGCAGCTTAAAAGGGGGCTACGAGCAGTACTTC
CDR3: CASSLKGGYEQYF

D: TRBD1
V: TRBV7-6
size: few
J: TRBJ2-2
DNA: TGTGCCAGCAGCTTAGTCGGACAGGGGGCCCGACCCACCGGGGAGCTGTTTTTT
CDR3: CASSLVGQGARPTGELFF

D: TRBD1
V: TRBV28
size: .
J: TRBJ1-4
DNA: TGTGCCAGCAGCCAAGGACAGGGGGCCGGTGAAAAACTGTTTTTT
CDR3: CASSQGQGAGEKLFF

D: TRBD2
V: TRBV10-3
size: .
J: TRBJ2-5
DNA: TGTGCCATCAGGAGGACTAGCGGGGAAGAGACCCAGTACTTC
CDR3: CAIRRTSGEETQYF

D: TRBD1
V: TRBV9
size: .
J: TRBJ1-2
DNA: TGTGCCAGCAGCGCCCCGGGGACAGCCACTGGCGGCTACACCTTC
CDR3: CASSAPGTATGGYTF

D: .
V: TRBV7-2
size: few
J: TRBJ2-7
DNA: TGTGCCAGCAGTCGCGAGGGGGGGGCCGCCTACGAGCAGTACTTC
CDR3: CASSREGGAAYEQYF

D: TRBD1
V: TRBV2
size: .
J: TRBJ2-2
DNA: TGTGCCAGCAGTGAAGCGCGAGGGGGCCTCGCGTCGGGGGAGCTGTTTTTT
CDR3: CASSEARGGLASGELFF

D: .
V: TRBV28
size: .
J: TRBJ2-7
DNA: TGTGCCAGCAGTGAAGGTGGCGGCCACTACGAGCAGTACTTC
CDR3: CASSEGGGHYEQYF

D: TRBD2
V: TRBV9
size: .
J: TRBJ2-1
DNA: TGTGCCAGCAGCGTGCCTAGCGGGGGGGGGTACAATGAGCAGTTCTTC
CDR3: CASSVPSGGGYNEQFF